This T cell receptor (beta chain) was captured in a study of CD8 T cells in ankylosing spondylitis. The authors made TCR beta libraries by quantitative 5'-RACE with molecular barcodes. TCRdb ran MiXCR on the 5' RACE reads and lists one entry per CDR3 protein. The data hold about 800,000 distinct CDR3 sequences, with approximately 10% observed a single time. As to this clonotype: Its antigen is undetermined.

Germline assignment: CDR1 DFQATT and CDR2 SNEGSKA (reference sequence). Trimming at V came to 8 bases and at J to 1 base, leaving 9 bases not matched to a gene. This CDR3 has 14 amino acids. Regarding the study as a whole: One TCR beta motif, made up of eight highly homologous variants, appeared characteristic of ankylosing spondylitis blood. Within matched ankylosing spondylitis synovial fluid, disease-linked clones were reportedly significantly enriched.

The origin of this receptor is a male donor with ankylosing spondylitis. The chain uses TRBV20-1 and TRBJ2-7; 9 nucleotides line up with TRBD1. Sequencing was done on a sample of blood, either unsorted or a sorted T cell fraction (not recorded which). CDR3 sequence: CSLPGTGSSYEQYF. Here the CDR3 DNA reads TGCAGTTTGCCCGGGACAGGGTCGTCCTACGAGCAGTACTTC.